The 17 T cell receptor beta chains below come from one sample, sequenced in a study of cytomegalovirus exposure and HLA in healthy donors. The PCR ran on 60 Vbeta and 13 Jbeta primers. Profiling relied on immunoSEQ multiplex PCR, and the TCRdb table lists in-frame clones only, not all of them. The sample carries 150,000 to 200,000 clones, around 75% recorded once. Sequencing input: PBMCs. These receptors were taken from a woman in her twenties or thirties in good health and CMV-seropositive.

The chain employs TRBV6-5 and TRBJ1-2, with D perhaps matching TRBD1 (5 bases). Germline-derived CDR1 and CDR2 are MNHEY and SVGAGI. CDR3 size: 14 residues. V lost 2 bases, J lost 4 bases, and 11 bases lay in between. CDR3 DNA sequence: TGTGCCAGCAGTTACCTCGGGGGTCGCTATGGCTACACCTTC. The encoded protein is CASSYLGGRYGYTF.

The V and J genes are TRBV6-6 and TRBJ2-5; D gene unclear. The CDR3 sequence is 14 residues long. V dropped 0 bases and J dropped 2 bases, with 7 bases sitting between them. Germline assignment: CDR1 MNHNY and CDR2 SVGAGI (reference sequence). The CDR3 bases are TGTGCCAGCAGTTACTCCACTTTTCAAGAGACCCAGTACTTC. This encodes CASSYSTFQETQYF.

The V call is TRBV6-5, the J call TRBJ1-1; D might be TRBD1 (6 bases). Germline V lookup: CDR1 MNHEY, CDR2 SVGAGI. This CDR3 comprises 15 residues. V lost 5 bases and J lost 3, with 16 bases in between. CDR3 loop: CASSTLPGAHTEAFF. Here the CDR3 DNA reads TGTGCCAGCAGTACCTTGCCAGGGGCGCACACTGAAGCTTTCTTT.

This clone was seen just once. This chain connects TRBV6-1 to TRBJ1-1; perhaps TRBD1 as D (6 bases). The CDR3 contains 13 residues. V was clipped by 2 bases and J by 13 bases, with 17 bases between them. CDR1 is MNHNS, CDR2 SASEGT, per germline. The CDR3 sequence is CASSEIDRRKGFF. CDR3 coding DNA: TGTGCCAGCAGTGAAATCGACAGGCGCAAGGGTTTCTTT.

V usage is TRBV28 and J usage is TRBJ1-5; D perhaps matches TRBD1 (5 bases). This CDR3 region has 13 residues. Trimming took 1 base from V and 7 from J, leaving 8 bases between them. The germline V gene encodes CDR1 MDHEN and CDR2 SYDVKM. CDR3 protein: CASSLLGAQPQHF. The CDR3 nucleotides read TGTGCCAGCAGTTTATTAGGGGCCCAGCCCCAGCATTTT.

CDR3 sequence reads: CATSPAGFQPQHF. The CDR3 DNA reads TGTGCCACCAGCCCTGCAGGGTTCCAGCCCCAGCATTTT. The chain employs TRBV15 and TRBJ1-5; weak D call: TRBD1 (5 bases). The V and J ends lost 5 bases and 7 bases respectively, with 12 bases between them. CDR3 length: 13 amino acids. Germline CDR1 reads LNHNV; CDR2 reads YYDKDF (reference sequence).

This chain connects TRBV25-1 to TRBJ2-5, with D tentatively TRBD1 (7 bases). The germline V gene encodes CDR1 MGHDK and CDR2 SYGVNS. Trimming stripped 8 bases from V and 8 bases from J, with 21 bases between. The CDR3 spans 14 residues. The CDR3 here is CASAYAGGSDTQYF. CDR3 sequence (DNA): TGTGCCAGCGCCTACGCAGGGGGGTCGGACACCCAGTACTTC.

This clone came up a few times. The J gene is TRBJ2-1, the V gene TRBV7-9; 7 nucleotides align to TRBD2. V lost 1 base to trimming and J lost 12 bases; unmatched junction nucleotides: 15. The CDR3 consists of 16 residues. The germline gives CDR1 SEHNR, CDR2 FQNEAQ (reference sequence). The CDR3 region has the DNA TGTGCCAGCAGCTTAGACGGGGGATTGGGAGGGCCGATGCAGTTCTTC. Translating it yields CASSLDGGLGGPMQFF.

The chain employs TRBV2 and TRBJ2-3; 11 nucleotides line up with TRBD2. Germline loops: CDR1 SNHLY, CDR2 FYNNEI. V dropped 5 bases and J dropped 6; count of bases not matched to a gene: 7. The CDR3 runs 15 residues. CDR3 sequence reads: CASSRSASGGDTQYF. The DNA of the CDR3 is TGTGCCAGCAGTCGGTCGGCTAGCGGGGGGGATACGCAGTATTTT.

This clone was seen a single time. DNA for the CDR3: TGTGCCATCAGTGACCCAGCGGCCTACAATGAGCAGTTCTTC. Translating it yields CAISDPAAYNEQFF. J is TRBJ2-1 and V is TRBV10-3; possible D gene TRBD2, 5 bases. Trimming removed 3 bases at V and 2 bases at J, with 8 bases between. The CDR3 contains 14 residues. Germline V gene data show CDR1 as ENHRY and CDR2 as SYGVKD.

In nucleotides, the CDR3 is TGTGCCAGCAGCCGTCAGGGACTTTCTGGAAACACCATATATTTT. Its protein product is CASSRQGLSGNTIYF. This sequence joins TRBV27 and TRBJ1-3; perhaps TRBD1 as D (5 bases). Germline values: CDR1 MNHEY, CDR2 SMNVEV (reference sequence). Trimming pared 6 bases from V and 1 base from J, leaving 13 bases between. The CDR3 length is 15 residues.

CDR3 amino acids: CASSRTVTGETQYF. CDR3 DNA: TGTGCCAGCAGCCGGACAGTGACGGGAGAGACCCAGTACTTC. The J gene is TRBJ2-5, the V gene TRBV7-8, with D possibly TRBD1 on 6 matching bases. The CDR3 extends over 14 amino acids. Trimming took 5 bases from V and 4 from J, leaving 14 bases between them. Germline lookup yields CDR1 SGHVS and CDR2 FQNEAQ.

V usage is TRBV18 and J usage is TRBJ2-2, with D perhaps matching TRBD1 (6 bases). Trimming cost V 8 bases and J 0 bases, with 13 bases left between them. This CDR3 region has 15 residues. The germline CDR1 and CDR2 sequences are KGHSH and LQKENI. The CDR3 coding sequence is TGTGCCAGCACTGGACAGAAAGCGAACACCGGGGAGCTGTTTTTT. Translating gives CASTGQKANTGELFF.

The rearrangement joins TRBV6-5 to TRBJ1-5; D call uncertain. V lost 4 bases, J lost 5 bases, and 9 bases lay in between. Germline CDR1 and CDR2: MNHEY and SVGAGI. The length of the CDR3 is 13 residues. Here the CDR3 reads CASSLRFDQPQHF. CDR3 DNA: TGTGCCAGCAGTTTGCGGTTTGATCAGCCCCAGCATTTT.

This clone was seen once. This chain joins TRBV19 and TRBJ2-5, with TRBD2 identical over 11 bases. CDR1 LNHDA and CDR2 SQIVND come from the germline V gene (reference sequence). The V and J ends lost 5 bases and 0 bases, in that order; junction bases with no gene match: 2. The CDR3 spans 15 residues. DNA of the CDR3: TGTGCCAGTAGTTCTAGCGGGGGGAACCAAGAGACCCAGTACTTC. Translated: CASSSSGGNQETQYF. The entire variable domain, with the rest obtained from reference TRBV19 and TRBJ2-5, is as follows: DGGITQSPKYLFRKEGQNVTLSCEQNLNHDAMYWYRQDPGQGLRLIYYSQIVNDFQKGDIAEGYSVSREKKESFPLTVTSAQKNPTAFYLCASSSSGGNQETQYFGPGTRLLVL.

The chain joins TRBV5-1 to TRBJ2-3; TRBD1 might be the D (6 bases). The length of the CDR3 is 14 residues. CDR1 is SGHRS and CDR2 is YFSETQ in the germline V gene. The germline V and J ends were trimmed by 3 bases and 0 bases, with 8 bases remaining between them. DNA of the CDR3: TGCGCCAGCAGCTACGGACAGAGCACAGATACGCAGTATTTT. As protein: CASSYGQSTDTQYF. The full variable domain, with the rest looked up from reference TRBV5-1 and TRBJ2-3, is KAGVTQTPRYLIKTRGQQVTLSCSPISGHRSVSWYQQTPGQGLQFLFEYFSETQRNKGNFPGRFSGRQFSNSRSEMNVSTLELGDSALYLCASSYGQSTDTQYFGPGTRLTVL.

This clone has more than one count but fewer than ten. The chain carries TRBV2 and TRBJ1-1, with D unclear. Germline values: CDR1 SNHLY, CDR2 FYNNEI. The CDR3 has 12 amino acids. Deletions cut 8 bases from V and 0 bases from J, with 7 bases between. The CDR3 region has the DNA TGTGCCAGCTCGGGAATGAACACTGAAGCTTTCTTT. This sequence encodes CASSGMNTEAFF. The variable domain in full, with the rest retrieved from reference TRBV2 and TRBJ1-1, is EPEVTQTPSHQVTQMGQEVILRCVPISNHLYFYWYRQILGQKVEFLVSFYNNEISEKSEIFDDQFSVERPDGSNFTLKIRSTKLEDSAMYFCASSGMNTEAFFGQGTRLTVV.